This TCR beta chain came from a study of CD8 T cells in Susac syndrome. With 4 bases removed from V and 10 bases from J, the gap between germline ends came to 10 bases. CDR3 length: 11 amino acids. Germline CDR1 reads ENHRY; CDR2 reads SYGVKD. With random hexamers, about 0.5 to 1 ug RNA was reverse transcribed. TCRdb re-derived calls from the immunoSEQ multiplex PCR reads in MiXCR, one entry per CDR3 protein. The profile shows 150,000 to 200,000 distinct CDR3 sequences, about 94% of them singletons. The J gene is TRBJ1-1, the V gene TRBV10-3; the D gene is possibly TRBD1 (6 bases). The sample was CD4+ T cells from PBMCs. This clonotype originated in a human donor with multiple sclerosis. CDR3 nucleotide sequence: TGTGCCATCAGTGGGGGGCGCGGAGCTTTCTTT. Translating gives CAISGGRGAFF.